The 21 T cell receptor beta chains below all came from one sample that was sequenced in a study of cytomegalovirus exposure and HLA in healthy donors. Amplification used 60 Vbeta primers and 13 Jbeta primers. Profiled with immunoSEQ multiplex PCR; TCRdb holds only in-frame clones, not every one. The profile shows 100,000 to 120,000 clones, more than 70% of them singletons. The sample taken for sequencing was PBMCs. The receptors originated from a man under 40 in good health and CMV-seronegative.

The chain is built from TRBV14 and TRBJ1-2, with D possibly matching TRBD1 (5 bases). V was pared by 5 bases and J by 4 bases, with 11 bases between. This CDR3 spans 13 amino acids. Germline-derived CDR1 and CDR2 are SGHDN and FVKESK. The CDR3 protein is CASSDRGSYGYTF. The CDR3 DNA reads as TGTGCCAGCAGCGATCGGGGGAGCTATGGCTACACCTTC.

The genes are TRBV30 and TRBJ2-3; perhaps TRBD2 as D (7 bases). Deletions cut 0 bases from V and 4 bases from J, with 20 bases between. Germline CDR1 and CDR2: GTSNPN and SVGIG (reference sequence). This CDR3 contains 17 residues. The CDR3 DNA follows: TGTGCCTGGAGTGTACAGGGAGGGGGAATCCGTCCAGATACGCAGTATTTT. Translated, it gives CAWSVQGGGIRPDTQYF.

The V call is TRBV7-3, the J call TRBJ2-3; no firm D call. The CDR3 runs to 15 residues. Trimming stripped 2 bases from V and 2 bases from J, with 11 bases between. Germline assignment: CDR1 SGHTA and CDR2 FQGTGA. The CDR3 reads CASSLGLPHTDTQYF. For the CDR3, the DNA is TGTGCCAGCAGCTTAGGGCTCCCCCACACAGATACGCAGTATTTT. Looking up the rest from reference TRBV7-3 and TRBJ2-3 gives the full variable domain: GAGVSQTPSNKVTEKGKYVELRCDPISGHTALYWYRQSLGQGPEFLIYFQGTGAADDSGLPNDRFFAVRPEGSVSTLKIQRTERGDSAVYLCASSLGLPHTDTQYFGPGTRLTVL.

This chain uses TRBV7-9 with TRBJ2-5; a weak D match, TRBD2 (5 bases). The V end was cut by 4 bases, the J end by 5 bases, with 11 bases between. Germline values: CDR1 SEHNR, CDR2 FQNEAQ (reference sequence). The CDR3 has 13 amino acids. In nucleotides, the CDR3 is TGTGCCAGCAGCTGGCCGGGGTTGGAGACCCAGTACTTC. Its translation is CASSWPGLETQYF.

The chain links TRBV7-2 to TRBJ2-2, with 10 bases fitting TRBD2. V was pared by 2 bases and J by 3 bases, with 12 bases of the junction left unmatched. Per germline, CDR1 SGHTA and CDR2 FQGNSA. The CDR3 is 19 amino acids. The CDR3 reads CASSLRGGLAGADTGELFF. CDR3 sequence (DNA): TGTGCCAGCAGCTTAAGAGGTGGGCTAGCGGGAGCAGACACCGGGGAGCTGTTTTTT. Variable domain in full (rest from reference TRBV7-2 and TRBJ2-2): GAGVSQSPSNKVTEKGKDVELRCDPISGHTALYWYRQSLGQGLEFLIYFQGNSAPDKSGLPSDRFSAERTGGSVSTLTIQRTQQEDSAVYLCASSLRGGLAGADTGELFFGEGSRLTVL.

In this sample, this clone turned up a few times. The genes are TRBV7-2 and TRBJ2-5; D gene ambiguous. Looked up from germline, CDR1 is SGHTA and CDR2 is FQGNSA. V lost 4 bases to trimming and J lost 7 bases, with 13 bases between them. This CDR3 region has 13 residues. Here the CDR3 reads CASSSLRSGTQYF. The DNA of the CDR3 is TGTGCCAGCAGCTCACTCCGATCAGGGACCCAGTACTTC.

The J gene is TRBJ2-7, the V gene TRBV19, with D tentatively TRBD1 (6 bases). Germline CDR1 and CDR2: LNHDA and SQIVND (reference sequence). The ends were cut back, 6 bases at V and 3 bases at J, with 15 bases in the middle. This CDR3 has 14 residues. In nucleotides, the CDR3 is TGTGCCAGTAGGCGCGGCAGGGGAGACTACGAGCAGTACTTC. The encoded protein is CASRRGRGDYEQYF.

The chain joins TRBV2 to TRBJ1-5; D remains ambiguous. The CDR3 extends over 14 amino acids. CDR1 and CDR2 from the germline V gene are SNHLY and FYNNEI. Trimming stripped 6 bases from V and 3 bases from J, with 12 bases between. DNA of the CDR3: TGTGCCAGCAGCGAGACTGAACCCAATCAGCCCCAGCATTTT. Translation: CASSETEPNQPQHF.

In the case of this clone: Other nucleotide sequences from this sample produce the same CDR3. The rearrangement joins TRBV6-1 to TRBJ2-7, with D possibly TRBD1 on 6 matching bases. Trimming cost V 4 bases and J 3 bases, with 10 bases left between them. CDR3 length: 13 amino acids. The germline CDR1 and CDR2 sequences are MNHNS and SASEGT. CDR3: CASSGSDSYEQYF. Written as DNA, the CDR3 is TGTGCCAGCAGTGGGTCGGACAGCTACGAGCAGTACTTC.

This chain uses TRBV28 with TRBJ1-5; D gene unclear. The CDR3 loop spans 13 amino acids. The germline gives CDR1 MDHEN, CDR2 SYDVKM. Trimming took off 2 bases at V and 9 bases at J, with 11 bases between the two ends. The CDR3 sequence: CASSLPGDRPQHF. The CDR3 nucleotides are TGTGCCAGCAGTTTACCCGGGGATCGGCCCCAGCATTTT. The complete variable domain, with remaining parts taken from reference TRBV28 and TRBJ1-5, reads DVKVTQSSRYLVKRTGEKVFLECVQDMDHENMFWYRQDPGLGLRLIYFSYDVKMKEKGDIPEGYSVSREKKERFSLILESASTNQTSMYLCASSLPGDRPQHFGDGTRLSIL.

The rearrangement joins TRBV4-3 to TRBJ1-6; 7 nucleotides agree with TRBD1. This CDR3 has 18 residues. CDR1 is LGHNA, CDR2 YSLEER, per germline. V trimming: 3 bases; J trimming: 4 bases; junction bases outside the gene matches: 12. Here the CDR3 DNA reads TGCGCCAGCAGCCATGCAAGCCTGGGACAGAGTTATAATTCACCCCTCCACTTT. It specifies CASSHASLGQSYNSPLHF.

J is TRBJ1-5 and V is TRBV7-9; no clear D. V dropped 2 bases and J dropped 7 bases, with 18 bases sitting between them. The CDR3 runs 16 residues. Germline V gene lookup returns CDR1 SEHNR and CDR2 FQNEAQ (reference sequence). The CDR3 DNA reads TGTGCCAGCAGCTTACCGCGGGTCTATCTAAGCCAGCCCCAGCATTTT. Translated, it gives CASSLPRVYLSQPQHF.

This chain links TRBV27 with TRBJ1-4, with 8 bases identical to TRBD1. J was trimmed by 0 bases and V by 4 bases; bases with no gene match: 7. This CDR3 region has 17 residues. Germline V gene data show CDR1 as MNHEY and CDR2 as SMNVEV (reference sequence). The CDR3 protein is CASSSGTGFSTNEKLFF. DNA for the CDR3: TGTGCCAGCAGTTCCGGGACAGGATTTTCAACTAATGAAAAACTGTTTTTT.

The V and J genes are TRBV4-2 and TRBJ1-4; 10 bases align to TRBD1. CDR1 LGHNA and CDR2 YNFKEQ come from the germline V gene. The CDR3 extends over 15 amino acids. J gave up 7 bases and V 5 bases, and 7 bases lay outside the gene matches. CDR3 in DNA: TGTGCCAGCAGCGGCCTTGGACAGGGGGGTGAAAAACTGTTTTTT. Translated, it gives CASSGLGQGGEKLFF.

The chain carries TRBV2 and TRBJ2-2; maybe TRBD2 (7 bases). The CDR3 length is 18 residues. Germline V gene sequence: CDR1 SNHLY, CDR2 FYNNEI. V was trimmed by 1 base and J by 3 bases, leaving 18 bases between them. CDR3 bases: TGTGCCAGCAGTGAAGGGCTTTGGGGGGGCAGATACACCGGGGAGCTGTTTTTT. This codes for CASSEGLWGGRYTGELFF.

CDR3: CASSRSRQPQETQYF. In DNA, the CDR3 is TGTGCCAGCAGCCGATCGCGGCAGCCCCAAGAGACCCAGTACTTC. V usage is TRBV6-1 and J usage is TRBJ2-5; no clear D. This CDR3 has 15 residues. The germline gives CDR1 MNHNS, CDR2 SASEGT. V was cut by 6 bases and J by 1 base, with 15 bases left in between.

The chain links TRBV28 to TRBJ1-2; 10 bases match TRBD1. Germline V CDR1 and CDR2: MDHEN, SYDVKM. Unmatched junction bases numbered 7, after V lost 5 bases and J lost 4 bases. The length of the CDR3 is 15 residues. The CDR3 is CASSPSGQGFYGYTF. CDR3 coding DNA: TGTGCCAGCAGTCCCTCGGGACAGGGGTTCTATGGCTACACCTTC.

This chain connects TRBV11-2 to TRBJ2-3; perhaps TRBD2 as D (5 bases). Germline V gives CDR1 SGHAT, CDR2 FQNNGV. This CDR3 has 15 amino acids. The V gene lost 5 bases and the J gene lost 3 bases, with 15 bases spanning the gap. The DNA of the CDR3 is TGTGCCAGCAGCCTCCGATTTGGAGGAACAGATACGCAGTATTTT. It codes for CASSLRFGGTDTQYF.

The V gene is TRBV6-5, the J gene TRBJ2-2; 7 bases match TRBD2. The CDR3 length is 15 residues. V shed 6 bases, J shed 1 base, and the junction held 5 bases outside the gene matches. Looked up from germline, CDR1 is MNHEY and CDR2 is SVGAGI. The CDR3 bases are TGTGCCAGCAGAGATCTAGCGGTGAACACCGGGGAGCTGTTTTTT. This codes for CASRDLAVNTGELFF.

The chain has TRBV18 and TRBJ2-6; D gene ambiguous. This CDR3 region has 17 residues. Germline CDR1 KGHSH, CDR2 LQKENI. The V end lost 3 bases, the J end lost 2 bases, and 14 bases lay between the germline ends. CDR3 amino acids: CASSPNTAATGANVLTF. As DNA, the CDR3 is TGTGCCAGCTCACCGAACACAGCCGCCACTGGGGCCAACGTCCTGACTTTC.

The rearrangement joins TRBV6-5 to TRBJ1-2, with D unclear. Trimming shortened V by 0 bases and J by 0 bases, and 8 bases separated the two germline ends. The germline V gene encodes CDR1 MNHEY and CDR2 SVGAGI. The CDR3 covers 15 residues. The chain's CDR3 is CASSYSFTANYGYTF. The CDR3 DNA reads TGTGCCAGCAGTTACTCTTTCACAGCTAACTATGGCTACACCTTC.